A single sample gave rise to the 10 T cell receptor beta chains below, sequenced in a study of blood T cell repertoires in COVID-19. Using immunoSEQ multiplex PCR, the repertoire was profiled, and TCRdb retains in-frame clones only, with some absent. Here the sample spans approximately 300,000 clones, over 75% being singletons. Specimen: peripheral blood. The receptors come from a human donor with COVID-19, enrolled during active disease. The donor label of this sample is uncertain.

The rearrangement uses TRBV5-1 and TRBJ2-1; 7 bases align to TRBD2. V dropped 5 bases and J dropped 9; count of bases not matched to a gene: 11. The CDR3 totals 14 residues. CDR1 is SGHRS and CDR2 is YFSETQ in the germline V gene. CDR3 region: CASSHLAEGGEQFF. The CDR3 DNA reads TGCGCCAGCAGTCATCTAGCGGAGGGAGGTGAGCAGTTCTTC. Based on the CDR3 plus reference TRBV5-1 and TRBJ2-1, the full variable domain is KAGVTQTPRYLIKTRGQQVTLSCSPISGHRSVSWYQQTPGQGLQFLFEYFSETQRNKGNFPGRFSGRQFSNSRSEMNVSTLELGDSALYLCASSHLAEGGEQFFGPGTRLTVL.

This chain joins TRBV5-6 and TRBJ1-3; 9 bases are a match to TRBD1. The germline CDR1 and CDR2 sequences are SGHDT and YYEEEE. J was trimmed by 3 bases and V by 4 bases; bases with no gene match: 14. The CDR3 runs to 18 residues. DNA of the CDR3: TGTGCCAGCAGCAAAGACCGTGGGGACAGGGTATATGGAAACACCATATATTTT. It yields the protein CASSKDRGDRVYGNTIYF.

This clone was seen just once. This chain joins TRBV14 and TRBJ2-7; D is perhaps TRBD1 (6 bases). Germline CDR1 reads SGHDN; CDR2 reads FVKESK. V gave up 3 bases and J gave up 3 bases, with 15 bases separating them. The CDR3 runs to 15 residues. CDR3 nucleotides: TGTGCCAGCAGCCAGCAGGGGTCAGCCTTCTACGAGCAGTACTTC. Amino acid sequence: CASSQQGSAFYEQYF.

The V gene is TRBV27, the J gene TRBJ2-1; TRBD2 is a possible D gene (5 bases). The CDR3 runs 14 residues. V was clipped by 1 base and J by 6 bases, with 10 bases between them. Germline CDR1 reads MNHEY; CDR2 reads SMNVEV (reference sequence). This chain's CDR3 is CASSLFRDPNEQFF. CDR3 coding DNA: TGTGCCAGCAGTTTATTCCGGGATCCCAATGAGCAGTTCTTC.

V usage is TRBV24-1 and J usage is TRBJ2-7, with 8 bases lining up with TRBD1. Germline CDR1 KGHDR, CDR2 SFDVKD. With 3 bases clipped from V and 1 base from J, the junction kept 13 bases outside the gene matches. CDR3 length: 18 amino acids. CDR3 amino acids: CATSDADKGTGHSYEQYF. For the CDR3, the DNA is TGTGCCACCAGTGATGCCGATAAGGGGACAGGTCATTCCTACGAGCAGTACTTC.

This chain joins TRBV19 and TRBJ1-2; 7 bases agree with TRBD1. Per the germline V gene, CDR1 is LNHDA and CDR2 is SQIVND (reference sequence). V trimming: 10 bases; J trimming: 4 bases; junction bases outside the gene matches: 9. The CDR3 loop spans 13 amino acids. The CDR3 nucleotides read TGTGCCACCGGACAGCCAGGGGGCTATGGCTACACCTTC. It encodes CATGQPGGYGYTF.

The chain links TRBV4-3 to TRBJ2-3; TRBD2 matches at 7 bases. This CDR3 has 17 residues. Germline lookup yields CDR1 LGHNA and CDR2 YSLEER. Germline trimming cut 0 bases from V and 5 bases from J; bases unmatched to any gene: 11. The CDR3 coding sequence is TGCGCCAGCAGCCAAGATAGGGACGGGGGGTTAGGAGATACGCAGTATTTT. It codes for CASSQDRDGGLGDTQYF.

The CDR3 DNA reads TGTGCCAGCTCACTACAGTCTAGCGGGAGCGATGAGCAGTTCTTC. Its translation: CASSLQSSGSDEQFF. The chain uses TRBV18 and TRBJ2-1, with TRBD2 matching 10 bases. Trimming cost V 4 bases and J 8 bases; bases outside gene matches: 8. From germline, CDR1 is KGHSH and CDR2 LQKENI. This CDR3 contains 15 residues. Supplemented by reference TRBV18 and TRBJ2-1, the full variable domain reads NAGVMQNPRHLVRRRGQEARLRCSPMKGHSHVYWYRQLPEEGLKFMVYLQKENIIDESGMPKERFSAEFPKEGPSILRIQQVVRGDSAAYFCASSLQSSGSDEQFFGPGTRLTVL.

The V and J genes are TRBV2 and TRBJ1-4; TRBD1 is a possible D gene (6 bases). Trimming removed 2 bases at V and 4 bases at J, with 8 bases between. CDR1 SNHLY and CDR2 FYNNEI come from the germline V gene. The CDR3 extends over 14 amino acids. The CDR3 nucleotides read TGTGCCAGCAGTGAAACAGGGAATAATGAAAAACTGTTTTTT. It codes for CASSETGNNEKLFF.

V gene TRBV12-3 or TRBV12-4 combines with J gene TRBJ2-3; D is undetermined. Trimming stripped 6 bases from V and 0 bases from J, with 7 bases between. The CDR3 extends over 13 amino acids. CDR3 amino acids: CASSLESTDTQYF. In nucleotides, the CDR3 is TGTGCCAGCAGCCTAGAGAGCACAGATACGCAGTATTTT.